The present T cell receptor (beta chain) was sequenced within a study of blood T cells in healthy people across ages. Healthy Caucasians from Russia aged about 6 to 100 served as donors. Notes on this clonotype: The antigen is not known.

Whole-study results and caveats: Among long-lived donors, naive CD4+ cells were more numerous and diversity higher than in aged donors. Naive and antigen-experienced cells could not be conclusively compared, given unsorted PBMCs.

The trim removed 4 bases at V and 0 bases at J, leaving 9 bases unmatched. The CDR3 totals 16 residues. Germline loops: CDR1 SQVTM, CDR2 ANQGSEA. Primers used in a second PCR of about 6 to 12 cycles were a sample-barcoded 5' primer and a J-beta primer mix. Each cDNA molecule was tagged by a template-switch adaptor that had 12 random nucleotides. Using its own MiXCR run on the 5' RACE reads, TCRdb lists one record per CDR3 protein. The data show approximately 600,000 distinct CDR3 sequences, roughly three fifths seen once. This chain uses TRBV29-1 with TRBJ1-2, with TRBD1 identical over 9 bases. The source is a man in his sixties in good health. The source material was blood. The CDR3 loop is CSVVGTGLGANYGYTF. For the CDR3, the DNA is TGCAGCGTTGTCGGGACAGGGCTTGGGGCTAACTATGGCTACACCTTC.